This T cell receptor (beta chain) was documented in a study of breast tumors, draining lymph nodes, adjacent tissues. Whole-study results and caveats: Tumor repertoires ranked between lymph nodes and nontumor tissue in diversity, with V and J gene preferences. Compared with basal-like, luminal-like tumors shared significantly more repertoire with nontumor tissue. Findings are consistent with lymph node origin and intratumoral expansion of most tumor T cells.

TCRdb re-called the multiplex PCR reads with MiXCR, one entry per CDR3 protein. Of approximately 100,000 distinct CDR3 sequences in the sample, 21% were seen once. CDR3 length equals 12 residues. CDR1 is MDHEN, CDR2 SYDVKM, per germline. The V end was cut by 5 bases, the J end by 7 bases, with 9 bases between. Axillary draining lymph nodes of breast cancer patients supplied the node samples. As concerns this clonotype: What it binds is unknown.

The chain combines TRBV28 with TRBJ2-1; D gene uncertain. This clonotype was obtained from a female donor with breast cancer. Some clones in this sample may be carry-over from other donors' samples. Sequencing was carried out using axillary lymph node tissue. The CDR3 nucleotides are TGTGCCAGCAGTCACCAAATGAATGAGCAGTTCTTC. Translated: CASSHQMNEQFF. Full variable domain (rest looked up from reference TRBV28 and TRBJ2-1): DVKVTQSSRYLVKRTGEKVFLECVQDMDHENMFWYRQDPGLGLRLIYFSYDVKMKEKGDIPEGYSVSREKKERFSLILESASTNQTSMYLCASSHQMNEQFFGPGTRLTVL.